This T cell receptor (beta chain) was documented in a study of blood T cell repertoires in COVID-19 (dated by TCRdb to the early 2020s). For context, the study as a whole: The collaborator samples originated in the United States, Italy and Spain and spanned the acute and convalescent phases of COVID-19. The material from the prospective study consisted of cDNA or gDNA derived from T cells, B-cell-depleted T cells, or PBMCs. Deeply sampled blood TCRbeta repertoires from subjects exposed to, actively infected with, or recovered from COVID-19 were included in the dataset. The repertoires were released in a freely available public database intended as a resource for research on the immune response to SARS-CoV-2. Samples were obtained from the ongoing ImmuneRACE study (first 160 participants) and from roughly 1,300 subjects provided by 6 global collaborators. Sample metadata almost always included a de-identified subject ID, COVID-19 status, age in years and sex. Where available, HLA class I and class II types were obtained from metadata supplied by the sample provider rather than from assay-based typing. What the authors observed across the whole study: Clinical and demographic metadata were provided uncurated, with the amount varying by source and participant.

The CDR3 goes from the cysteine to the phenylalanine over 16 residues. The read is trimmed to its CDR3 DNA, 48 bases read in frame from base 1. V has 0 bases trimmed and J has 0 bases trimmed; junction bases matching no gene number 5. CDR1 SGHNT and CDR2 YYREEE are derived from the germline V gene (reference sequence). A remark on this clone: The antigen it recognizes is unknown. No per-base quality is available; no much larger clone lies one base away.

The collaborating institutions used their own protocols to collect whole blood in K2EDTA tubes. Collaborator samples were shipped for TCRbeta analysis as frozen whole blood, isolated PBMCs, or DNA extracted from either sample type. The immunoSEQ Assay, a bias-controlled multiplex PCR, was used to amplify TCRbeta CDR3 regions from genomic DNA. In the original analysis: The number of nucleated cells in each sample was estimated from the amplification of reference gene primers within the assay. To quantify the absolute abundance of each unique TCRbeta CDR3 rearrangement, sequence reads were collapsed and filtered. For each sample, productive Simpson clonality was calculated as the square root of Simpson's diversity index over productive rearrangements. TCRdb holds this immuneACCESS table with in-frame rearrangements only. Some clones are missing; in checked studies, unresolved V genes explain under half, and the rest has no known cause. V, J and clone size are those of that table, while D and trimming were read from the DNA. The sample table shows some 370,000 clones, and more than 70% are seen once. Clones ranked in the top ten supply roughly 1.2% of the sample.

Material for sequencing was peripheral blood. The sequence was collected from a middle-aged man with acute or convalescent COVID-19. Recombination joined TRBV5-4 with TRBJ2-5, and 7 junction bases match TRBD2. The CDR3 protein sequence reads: CASSLARLADQETQYF. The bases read TGTGCCAGCAGCTTGGCCAGGCTAGCGGACCAAGAGACCCAGTACTTC. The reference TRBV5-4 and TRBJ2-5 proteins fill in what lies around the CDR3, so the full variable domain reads ETGVTQSPTHLIKTRGQQVTLRCSSQSGHNTVSWYQQALGQGPQFIFQYYREEENGRGNFPPRFSGLQFPNYSSELNVNALELDDSALYLCASSLARLADQETQYFGPGTRLLVL.